The 21 T cell receptor beta chains reported below all come from one sample, sequenced in a study of T-cell reconstitution after alpha-beta-depleted transplantation in children. Preparation of the TCRbeta library used unique molecular identifiers. TCRdb reanalysed the PCR reads using MiXCR and keeps one entry per CDR3 protein. Among approximately 400,000 distinct CDR3 sequences listed, about 17% were seen once. The input for sequencing was PBMCs, mostly from graft donor cells, taken 360 days after TCRalphabeta/CD19-depleted stem cell transplant. These receptors came from a boy in the first two years of life who had a stem cell transplant for Wiskott-Aldrich syndrome, so the T cells may come from the graft donor.

This clonotype appeared a few times. J is TRBJ2-5 and V is TRBV24-1, with 9 bases aligning to TRBD1. With V trimmed by 6 bases and J by 5 bases, 6 bases remained unmatched. The CDR3 consists of 14 residues. Germline V gene lookup returns CDR1 KGHDR and CDR2 SFDVKD. The CDR3 DNA sequence: TGTGCCACCAGTAACCCGGGACAGGGTGAGACCCAGTACTTC. Amino acids: CATSNPGQGETQYF.

V usage is TRBV20-1 and J usage is TRBJ2-7; a possible D gene is TRBD1 (5 bases). Germline V CDR1 and CDR2: DFQATT, SNEGSKA (reference sequence). The length of the CDR3 is 14 residues. Trimming pared 7 bases from V and 4 bases from J, leaving 20 bases between. The CDR3 spells CSGSASQGWYEQYF. CDR3 DNA: TGCAGTGGTTCAGCCTCCCAGGGATGGTACGAGCAGTACTTC.

The V gene is TRBV3-1, the J gene TRBJ2-5, with D tentatively TRBD2 (7 bases). The length of the CDR3 is 16 residues. CDR1 and CDR2 (germline): LGHDT, YNNKEL (reference sequence). Between the trimmed V and J ends, which lost 7 bases and 5 bases, there was a span of 23 bases. The CDR3 DNA follows: TGTGCCAGCAAGGACGGGCAGATCAAGGGGGGGGAGACCCAGTACTTC. Protein sequence: CASKDGQIKGGETQYF.

This chain connects TRBV24-1 to TRBJ2-3; 9 nucleotides match TRBD2. The V segment lost 5 bases and the J segment 5 bases; nucleotides outside the gene matches: 10. The CDR3 has 16 amino acids. Per the germline V gene, CDR1 is KGHDR and CDR2 is SFDVKD. The DNA of the CDR3 is TGTGCCACCAGTGCCCTGTTTAGCGGGAGTAGAGATACGCAGTATTTT. It specifies CATSALFSGSRDTQYF.

The chain has TRBV3-1 and TRBJ2-5; TRBD2 agrees at 11 bases. The CDR3 sequence is 15 residues long. Germline V gives CDR1 LGHDT, CDR2 YNNKEL (reference sequence). V shed 3 bases, J shed 7 bases, and the junction held 7 bases outside the gene matches. The CDR3 sequence: CASSHASGGPRTQYF. In DNA form, the CDR3 reads TGTGCCAGCAGCCACGCTAGCGGGGGGCCGAGGACCCAGTACTTC.

In its sample, this clonotype was seen a few times. The V and J genes are TRBV18 and TRBJ2-7; D is perhaps TRBD2 (6 bases). The germline CDR1 and CDR2 sequences are KGHSH and LQKENI. The CDR3 covers 12 residues. Trimming stripped 2 bases from V and 7 bases from J, with 9 bases between. DNA of the CDR3: TGTGCCAGCTCACCAGCTGGGACTGAGCAGTACTTC. Its translation is CASSPAGTEQYF.

In its sample, this clonotype was seen once. The J gene is TRBJ2-7, the V gene TRBV7-9; D uncertain. The V and J ends lost 6 bases and 3 bases respectively, with 18 bases between them. CDR3 length: 15 residues. The germline V gene has CDR1 SEHNR and CDR2 FQNEAQ (reference sequence). Here the CDR3 DNA reads TGTGCCAGCAGATATGGCAGGAGTGATTTCTACGAGCAGTACTTC. It encodes CASRYGRSDFYEQYF.

This chain joins TRBV7-9 and TRBJ1-1; TRBD1 matches at 7 bases. Germline V gene data show CDR1 as SEHNR and CDR2 as FQNEAQ (reference sequence). This CDR3 has 13 residues. The V and J ends lost 6 bases and 4 bases, in that order; junction bases with no gene match: 5. The CDR3 DNA is TGTGCCAGCAGACCGGACAGGAGCACTGAAGCTTTCTTT. Amino acids: CASRPDRSTEAFF.

This chain links TRBV4-1 with TRBJ2-3, with D maybe TRBD1 (6 bases). This CDR3 contains 16 residues. The V gene lost 2 bases and the J gene lost 11 bases, with 23 bases spanning the gap. Germline values: CDR1 MGHRA, CDR2 YSYEKL. CDR3 residues: CASSQTPQRGTPRQYF. The DNA of the CDR3 is TGCGCCAGCAGCCAAACGCCACAAAGGGGGACGCCCCGGCAGTATTTT.

The chain uses TRBV27 and TRBJ2-7; a weak D match, TRBD1 (6 bases). Trimming cost V 5 bases and J 4 bases, with 15 bases left between them. The CDR3 totals 14 residues. The germline CDR1 and CDR2 sequences are MNHEY and SMNVEV (reference sequence). The CDR3: CASSTRQVEYEQYF. CDR3 nucleotides: TGTGCCAGCAGTACTCGACAGGTGGAATACGAGCAGTACTTC.

This chain joins TRBV24-1 and TRBJ2-1, with TRBD2 matching over 12 bases. After removal of 0 bases from V and 8 bases from J, the junction contained 10 bases not matched to a gene. This CDR3 spans 18 amino acids. CDR1 and CDR2 from the germline V gene are KGHDR and SFDVKD. The CDR3 nucleotides are TGTGCCACCAGTGATTTGGCCTCCGGACTAGCGGGATTACATGAGCAGTTCTTC. Translated: CATSDLASGLAGLHEQFF.

The chain employs TRBV5-1 and TRBJ2-1, with D perhaps matching TRBD1 (5 bases). CDR3 length: 16 residues. Germline loops: CDR1 SGHRS, CDR2 YFSETQ. V gave up 2 bases and J gave up 7 bases, with 19 bases separating them. CDR3 protein: CASSFGRGNRRNEQFF. Here the CDR3 DNA reads TGCGCCAGCAGCTTCGGTAGGGGTAATAGGCGGAATGAGCAGTTCTTC.

In its sample, this clonotype was seen a few times. The chain carries TRBV10-3 and TRBJ1-2; 8 bases map to TRBD1. The CDR3 consists of 11 residues. Germline values: CDR1 ENHRY, CDR2 SYGVKD. With 10 bases clipped from V and 10 bases from J, the junction kept 8 bases outside the gene matches. The CDR3 region has the DNA TGTGCCACCTGGACAGGGCAGTACTACACCTTC. It translates to CATWTGQYYTF.

This clonotype was counted many times. The chain combines TRBV5-1 with TRBJ2-5, with unresolved D. V lost 4 bases, J lost 5 bases, and 9 bases lay in between. Per the germline V gene, CDR1 is SGHRS and CDR2 is YFSETQ. CDR3 length: 12 amino acids. CDR3 region: CASSEARETQYF. CDR3 sequence (DNA): TGCGCCAGCAGCGAGGCTCGGGAGACCCAGTACTTC.

This sequence joins TRBV15 and TRBJ1-2; no clear D. The V gene's germline CDR1 is LNHNV and CDR2 YYDKDF (reference sequence). The CDR3 totals 13 residues. Trimming cost V 4 bases and J 4 bases, with 10 bases left between them. This CDR3 reads CATSNRASYGYTF. The CDR3 DNA follows: TGTGCCACCAGCAACCGGGCCAGCTATGGCTACACCTTC.

Only a few counts were recorded for this clonotype. The genes are TRBV5-1 and TRBJ2-7, with D possibly being TRBD2 (6 bases). Germline loops: CDR1 SGHRS, CDR2 YFSETQ. Trimming took 0 bases from V and 3 from J, leaving 13 bases between them. The CDR3 totals 15 residues. The CDR3 bases are TGCGCCAGCAGCTTGGGGGCTAGCGCGGACTACGAGCAGTACTTC. It encodes CASSLGASADYEQYF.

This clonotype was counted only a few times. The chain joins TRBV5-1 to TRBJ2-7; maybe TRBD1 (6 bases). Trimming pared 2 bases from V and 6 bases from J, leaving 12 bases between. This CDR3 has 13 residues. Germline CDR1 and CDR2: SGHRS and YFSETQ. CDR3 loop: CASSLHGGGEQYF. The CDR3 bases are TGCGCCAGCAGCTTACATGGGGGCGGCGAGCAGTACTTC.

This clonotype showed up many times. The rearrangement uses TRBV20-1 and TRBJ2-7, with D maybe TRBD1 (6 bases). Germline assignment: CDR1 DFQATT and CDR2 SNEGSKA (reference sequence). Trimming stripped 6 bases from V and 1 base from J, with 13 bases between. The CDR3 consists of 13 residues. CDR3 nucleotides: TGCAGTGCCTCCCAGGGGCTATCCTACGAGCAGTACTTC. Its translation is CSASQGLSYEQYF.

The chain carries TRBV7-2 and TRBJ1-4; 10 nucleotides line up with TRBD1. There are 14 residues in the CDR3. V lost 6 bases, J lost 8 bases, and 6 bases stayed unmatched. In germline, CDR1 is SGHTA, CDR2 FQGNSA. The CDR3 protein is CASSTTGGQEKLFF. The CDR3 DNA reads TGTGCCAGCAGTACGACAGGGGGCCAGGAAAAACTGTTTTTT.

The table lists this clonotype with many counts. The V call is TRBV4-3, the J call TRBJ2-7; D is undetermined. Trimming stripped 0 bases from V and 5 bases from J, with 11 bases between. CDR3 length: 14 amino acids. From germline, CDR1 is LGHNA and CDR2 YSLEER. The CDR3 loop reads CASSQDLGDDEQYF. DNA of the CDR3: TGCGCCAGCAGCCAAGATTTGGGCGACGACGAGCAGTACTTC.

The V gene is TRBV4-2, the J gene TRBJ2-5, with D perhaps matching TRBD1 or TRBD2 (6 bases each). The CDR3 consists of 15 residues. Deletions cut 4 bases from V and 2 bases from J, with 14 bases between. CDR1 and CDR2 from the germline V gene are LGHNA and YNFKEQ. The CDR3: CASSPAGQKQETQYF. In nucleotides, the CDR3 is TGTGCCAGCAGCCCGGCGGGACAAAAGCAAGAGACCCAGTACTTC.